This T cell receptor (beta chain) appears in the sequencing data of a study of T-cell memory formation after mild COVID-19. Study-wide results and limits: SARS-CoV-2 specificity of second-wave clones peaking day 37 was unconfirmed. Later expanders leaned toward CD4+, whereas clones contracting from day 15 to 85 were balanced CD4/CD8.

5'RACE, which relied on constant-segment primers, yielded TCR alpha and TCR beta cDNA libraries carrying sample barcodes and UMIs. From the 5' RACE reads, TCRdb called clonotypes with MiXCR, one entry per CDR3 protein. The data show about 100,000 distinct CDR3 sequences, with more than 9.5% seen just once and roughly 40% held by the top ten. This clonotype turned up a few times. Antigen specificity is unknown. The clonotype originates from a man aged 18-30 years who had mild COVID-19 (a few samples of this study predate the infection). Cell type and time point are not known. Sequencing was done on a sample of PBMCs or a T cell subset sorted from them (not recorded which).

CDR3: CASSQDRGIAGCSNTGELFF. The CDR3 DNA reads TGCGCCAGCAGCCAAGATCGGGGTATAGCGGGGTGCTCGAACACCGGGGAGCTGTTTTTT. The J gene is TRBJ2-2, the V gene TRBV4-3, with 8 bases matching TRBD2. The germline gives CDR1 LGHNA, CDR2 YSLEER. This CDR3 comprises 20 residues. The ends lost 0 bases at V and 0 bases at J; junction bases unmatched: 12.